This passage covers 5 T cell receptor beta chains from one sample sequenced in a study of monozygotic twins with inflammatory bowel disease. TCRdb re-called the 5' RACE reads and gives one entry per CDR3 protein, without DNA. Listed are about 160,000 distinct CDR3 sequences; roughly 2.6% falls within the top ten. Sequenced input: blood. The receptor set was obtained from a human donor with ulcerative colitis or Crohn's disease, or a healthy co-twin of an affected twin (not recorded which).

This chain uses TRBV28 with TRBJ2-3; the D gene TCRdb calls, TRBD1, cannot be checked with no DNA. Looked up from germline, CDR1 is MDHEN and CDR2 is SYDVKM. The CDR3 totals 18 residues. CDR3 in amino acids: CASSHPDRGGAVADTQYF.

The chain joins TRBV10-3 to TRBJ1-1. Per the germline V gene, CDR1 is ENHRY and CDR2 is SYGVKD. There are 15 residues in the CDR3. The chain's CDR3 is CAISESGGQYTEAFF.

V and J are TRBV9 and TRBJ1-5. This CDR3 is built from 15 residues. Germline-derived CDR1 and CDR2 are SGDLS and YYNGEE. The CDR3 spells CASSIDPGGKQPQHF.

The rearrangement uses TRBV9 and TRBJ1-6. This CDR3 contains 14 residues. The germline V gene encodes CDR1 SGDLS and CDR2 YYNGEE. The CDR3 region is CASSVAGSHSPLHF.

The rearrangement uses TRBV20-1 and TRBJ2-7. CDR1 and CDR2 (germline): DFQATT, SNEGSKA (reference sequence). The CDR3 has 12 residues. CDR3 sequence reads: CSAPRTADEQYF.